This T cell receptor beta chain was profiled in a study of blood T cells in healthy people across ages (dated by TCRdb to the mid-2010s). For the wider study: Template switching captured roughly one uniquely barcoded TCR beta cDNA molecule per two T cells in model experiments. To track age-related changes in TCR beta repertoire diversity, the study relied on deep sequencing normalized with unique cDNA molecular identifiers. Four age groups were formed from the donors: young (average 16 years), middle-aged (approximately 42), aged (62) and long-lived (more than 75). To avoid experimental bias, donors of different ages were distributed randomly across sequencing lanes. Two additional independent replicas of 1 million unique cDNA reads from the same blood draw were analyzed for two donors (one aged 18 to 30 and one aged 80 or older).

Library preparation used 5' RACE. TCRdb lists the instrument as Illumina HiSeq 2500. A second PCR of about 6 to 11 cycles was performed with a sample-barcoded 5' primer and a J-beta primer mix. A unique molecular identifier was introduced onto each TCR beta cDNA molecule by a template-switch 5' adaptor carrying 12 random nucleotides. Each sample yielded at least 2.5 million CDR3-containing paired-end reads. All of the RNA was converted into first-strand cDNA using the Mint cDNA synthesis kit, with a TRBC-specific oligonucleotide serving as the primer. Following uracil-DNA glycosylase treatment, all cDNA underwent a first 18-cycle PCR with the universal primers M1SS and BC2_uni_R. The study's processing was this. For normalization, 1 million high-quality reads were randomly selected from each sample, with every read carrying a distinct molecular identifier. Reads with shared molecular identifiers were discarded instead of being binned into consensus sequences. MiTCR, set to a Q25 quality threshold and the strictest error-elimination algorithm, was used for CDR3 identification, clonotype clustering and error correction. A nonparametric unseen species model using Euler transformation provided a lower-bound estimate of total TCR beta diversity. TCRdb reanalyzed the raw reads on its own, using fastp at Q25 for trimming and MiXCR for clone calling, and kept in-frame beta chains. Each entry is one CDR3 protein sequence, shown with its most common DNA and genes. Here the V and J calls rest on TCRdb's processing, not on the authors' analysis. Counted in this sample were about 640,000 distinct CDR3 sequences; 58% of them appeared once. The ten largest clones add up to 30% to 40% of the sample.

As concerns this clonotype: Its cognate antigen has yet to be identified. Per-base quality was not reported, and no clone a single base away is much larger than it.

Systemically healthy Caucasian individuals from Russia, 35 to 50 in total and aged roughly 6 to 100 years, were included as donors. Each donor gave about 10 milliliters of peripheral blood, drawn into EDTA-treated Vacutainer tubes. Ficoll-Paque density-gradient centrifugation was used to isolate PBMCs, with at least 6.5 million obtained per sample. Total RNA was extracted from PBMCs with Trizol reagent, with at least 5.5 micrograms obtained per sample. Naive CD45RAhigh/CD27high T cell percentages were measured by flow cytometry on a PBMC aliquot from every donor. Unmatched junction bases come to 11, with V trimmed by 7 bases and J by 8 bases. The CDR3 holds 14 amino acids from the cysteine to the phenylalanine. The DNA shown is the 42-base CDR3, in frame from base 1. Reading the germline V gene gives CDR1 SQVTM and CDR2 ANQGSEA. The research as a whole found: As age increased, observed TCR beta diversity per million T cells dropped in a roughly linear way, and a significant reduction was already evident by age 40. Compared with the aged group, the long-lived group had more naive CD4+ T cells, fewer expanded clones and increased TCR diversity, a pattern suggesting age selection. Because profiling used bulk unsorted PBMCs, naive and antigen-experienced compartments could not be compared conclusively. The CMV infection status of donors was not known, potentially confounding age-related changes in expanded clonotypes. Observed TCR beta diversity correlated strongly with the percentage of naive T cells measured by flow cytometry. Total diversity estimates from one million sequenced T cells were considered lower bounds and underestimates.

Material: blood. The chain is assembled from TRBV29-1 and TRBJ1-4; 9 middle bases align to TRBD1. This receptor was taken from a man aged 55 to 70 in good health. The DNA reads TGCAGCGCCGCACCCGGGACAGGGAGGGAAAAACTGTTTTTT. It encodes CSAAPGTGREKLFF.